Listed below are T cell receptor beta chains from one sample, sequenced in a study of T-cell reconstitution after alpha-beta-depleted transplantation in children. One entry per CDR3 protein results from TCRdb running MiXCR on the PCR reads. The sample lists hundreds of thousands of distinct CDR3 sequences, 13% occurring once. Here the sequenced sample was PBMCs, taken before TCRalphabeta/CD19-depleted stem cell transplant. Receptor source: a girl aged 2-10 years with congenital amegakaryocytic thrombocytopenia, due to receive a stem cell transplant. Each CDR3 is given with its conserved first and last residue. The D gene is left open where the match is weak. Clone size is stated in some rows and not others, as once, few, many or a class when expanded.

abundance	v_gene	j_gene	d_gene	CDR3nt	CDR3aa
few	TRBV15	TRBJ2-3	.	TGTGCCACCAGCAGGCGGCCCACCGCGGATACGCAGTATTTT	CATSRRPTADTQYF
.	TRBV2	TRBJ1-2	TRBD1	TGTGCCAGCAGTGAAAGGAGGGGACAGGGGACTAGTGGCTACACCTTC	CASSERRGQGTSGYTF
few	TRBV20-1	TRBJ2-7	.	TGCAGTGCTAGCTACGGACGGGCTAGCTCCGAGCAGTACTTC	CSASYGRASSEQYF
few	TRBV6-6	TRBJ2-5	.	TGTGCCAGCAGTTACAGTAGGCGTGAGACCCAGTACTTC	CASSYSRRETQYF
many	TRBV6-5	TRBJ1-6	.	TGTGCCAGCAGTTACGTAATCGGACAATCACCCCTCCACTTT	CASSYVIGQSPLHF
many	TRBV12-5	TRBJ2-2	.	TGTGCTAGTGGTTTGAGTGGCGGGGAGCTGTTTTTT	CASGLSGGELFF
.	TRBV20-1	TRBJ2-5	TRBD2	TGCAGTGCCGATAGTCTAGCGGGAAGAGAGACCCAGTACTTC	CSADSLAGRETQYF
.	TRBV5-1	TRBJ2-5	.	TGCGCCAGCAGCTGGGCAGTGGAGGAGACCCAGTACTTC	CASSWAVEETQYF
few	TRBV11-3	TRBJ2-1	.	TGTGCCAGCAGCTTAATAGGGCCACCCTACAATGAGCAGTTCTTC	CASSLIGPPYNEQFF
few	TRBV20-1	TRBJ2-5	TRBD2	TGCAGTGCTAGCGCGCTAGCGGGAGAAGATCCGTACTTC	CSASALAGEDPYF
many	TRBV3-1	TRBJ2-7	.	TGTGCCAGCAGCCAAACTCGGTCCGAGCAGTACTTC	CASSQTRSEQYF